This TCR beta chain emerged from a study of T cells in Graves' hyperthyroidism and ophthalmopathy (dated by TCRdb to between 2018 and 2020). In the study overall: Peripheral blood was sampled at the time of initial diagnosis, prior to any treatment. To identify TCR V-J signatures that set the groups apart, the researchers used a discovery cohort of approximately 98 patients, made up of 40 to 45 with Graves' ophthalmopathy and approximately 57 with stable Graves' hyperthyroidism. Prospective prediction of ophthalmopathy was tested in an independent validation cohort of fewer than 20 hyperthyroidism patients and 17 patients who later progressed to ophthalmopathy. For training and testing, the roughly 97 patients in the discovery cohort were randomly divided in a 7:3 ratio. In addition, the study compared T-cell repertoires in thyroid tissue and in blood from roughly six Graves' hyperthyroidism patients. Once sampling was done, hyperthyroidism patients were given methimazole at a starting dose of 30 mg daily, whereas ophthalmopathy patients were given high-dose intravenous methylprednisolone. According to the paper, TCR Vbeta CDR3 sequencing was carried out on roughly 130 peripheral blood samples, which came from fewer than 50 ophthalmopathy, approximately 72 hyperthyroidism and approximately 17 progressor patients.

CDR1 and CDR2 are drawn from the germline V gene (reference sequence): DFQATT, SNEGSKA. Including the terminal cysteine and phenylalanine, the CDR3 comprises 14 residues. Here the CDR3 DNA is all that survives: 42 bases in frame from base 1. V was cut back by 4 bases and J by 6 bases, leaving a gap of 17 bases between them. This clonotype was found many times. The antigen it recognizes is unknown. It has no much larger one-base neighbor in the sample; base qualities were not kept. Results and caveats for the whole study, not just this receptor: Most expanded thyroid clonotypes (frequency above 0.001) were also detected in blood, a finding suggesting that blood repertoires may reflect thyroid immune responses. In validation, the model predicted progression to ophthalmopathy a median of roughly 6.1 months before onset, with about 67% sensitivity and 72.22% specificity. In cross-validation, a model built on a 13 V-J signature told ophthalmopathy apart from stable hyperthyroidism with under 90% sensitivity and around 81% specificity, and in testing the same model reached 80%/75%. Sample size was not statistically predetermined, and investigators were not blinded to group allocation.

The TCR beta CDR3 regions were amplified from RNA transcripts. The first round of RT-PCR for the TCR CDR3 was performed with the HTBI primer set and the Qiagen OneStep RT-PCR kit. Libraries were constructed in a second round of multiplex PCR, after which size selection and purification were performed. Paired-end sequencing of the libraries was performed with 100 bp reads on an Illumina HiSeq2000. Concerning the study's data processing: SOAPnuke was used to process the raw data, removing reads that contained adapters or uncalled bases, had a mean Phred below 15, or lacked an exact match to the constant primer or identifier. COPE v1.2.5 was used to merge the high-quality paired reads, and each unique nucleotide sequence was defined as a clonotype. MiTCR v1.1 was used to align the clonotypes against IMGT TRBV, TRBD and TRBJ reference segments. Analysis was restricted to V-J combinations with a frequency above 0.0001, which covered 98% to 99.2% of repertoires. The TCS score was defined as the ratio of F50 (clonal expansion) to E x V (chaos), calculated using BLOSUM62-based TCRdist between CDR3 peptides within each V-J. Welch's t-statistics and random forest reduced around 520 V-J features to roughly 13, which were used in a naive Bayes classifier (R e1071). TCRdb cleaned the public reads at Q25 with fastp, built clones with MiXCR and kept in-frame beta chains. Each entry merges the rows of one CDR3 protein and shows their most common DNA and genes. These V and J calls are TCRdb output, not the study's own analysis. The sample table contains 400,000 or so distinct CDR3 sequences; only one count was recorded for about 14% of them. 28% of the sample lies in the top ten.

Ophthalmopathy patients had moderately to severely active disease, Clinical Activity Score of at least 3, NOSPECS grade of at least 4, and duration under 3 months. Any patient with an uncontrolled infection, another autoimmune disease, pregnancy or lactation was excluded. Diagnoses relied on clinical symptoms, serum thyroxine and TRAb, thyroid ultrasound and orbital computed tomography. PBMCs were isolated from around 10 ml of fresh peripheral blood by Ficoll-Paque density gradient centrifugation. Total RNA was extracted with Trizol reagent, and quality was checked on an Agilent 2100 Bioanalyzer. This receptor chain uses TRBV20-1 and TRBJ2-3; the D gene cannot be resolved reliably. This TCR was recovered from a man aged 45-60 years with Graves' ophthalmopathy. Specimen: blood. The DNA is TGCAGTGCTACCTGGCAGGCCGACACGGATACGCAGTATTTT. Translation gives CSATWQADTDTQYF.